Detailed here is one T cell receptor (beta chain). These data belong to a study of shared T cell receptors in the human thymus. Only in-frame clones appear in the TCRdb table, and some are missing; sequencing was by immunoSEQ multiplex PCR. Here the sample spans some 400,000 clones, more than 85% being singletons. The CDR3 length is 14 residues. Deletions cut 5 bases from V and 6 bases from J, with 14 bases between. CDR1 and CDR2 from the germline V gene are LNHDA and SQIVND (reference sequence). The receptor was derived from a human donor. The rearrangement uses TRBV19 and TRBJ1-5; D not resolved. Specimen: thymocytes. The CDR3 coding sequence is TGTGCCAGTAGTCCTTGGCTGTTAGCTCAGCCCCAGCATTTT. It specifies CASSPWLLAQPQHF.